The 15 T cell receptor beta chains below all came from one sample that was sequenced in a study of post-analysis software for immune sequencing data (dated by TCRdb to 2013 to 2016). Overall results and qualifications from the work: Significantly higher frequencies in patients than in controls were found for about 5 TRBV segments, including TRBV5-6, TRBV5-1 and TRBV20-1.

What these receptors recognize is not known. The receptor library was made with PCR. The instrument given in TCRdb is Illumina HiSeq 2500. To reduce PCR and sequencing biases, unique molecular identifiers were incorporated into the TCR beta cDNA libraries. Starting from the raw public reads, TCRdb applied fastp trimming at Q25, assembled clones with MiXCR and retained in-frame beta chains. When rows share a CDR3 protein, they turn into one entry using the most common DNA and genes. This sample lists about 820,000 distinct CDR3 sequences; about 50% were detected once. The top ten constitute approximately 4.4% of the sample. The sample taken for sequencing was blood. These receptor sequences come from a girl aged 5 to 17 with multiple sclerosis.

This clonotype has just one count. The CDR3 DNA reads as TGTGCCAGCAGCTCCACGATGGAGCGGGCCACAGATACGCAGTATTTT. Translating gives CASSSTMERATDTQYF. This chain connects TRBV7-7 to TRBJ2-3, with D perhaps matching TRBD2 (6 bases). Per germline, CDR1 SSHAT and CDR2 FNYEAQ (reference sequence). This CDR3 is built from 16 residues. Trimming removed 4 bases at V and 2 bases at J, with 16 bases between. The whole variable domain, remainder taken from reference TRBV7-7 and TRBJ2-3, is GAGVSQSPRYKVTKRGQDVTLRCDPISSHATLYWYQQALGQGPEFLTYFNYEAQPDKSGLPSDRFSAERPEGSISTLTIQRTEQRDSAMYRCASSSTMERATDTQYFGPGTRLTVL.

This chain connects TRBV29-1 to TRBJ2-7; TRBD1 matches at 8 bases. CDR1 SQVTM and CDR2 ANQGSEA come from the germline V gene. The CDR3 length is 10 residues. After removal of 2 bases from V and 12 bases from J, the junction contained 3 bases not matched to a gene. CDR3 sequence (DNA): TGCAGCGTTGAAAGGGACAGGAGGTACTTC. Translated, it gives CSVERDRRYF.

In DNA, the CDR3 is TGTGCCAGCAGCCAAGATCTAGCGGGAGAGAGAAACGAGCAGTACTTC. Amino acids: CASSQDLAGERNEQYF. The chain recombines TRBV3-1 with TRBJ2-7, with 10 positions matching TRBD2. The CDR3 sequence is 16 residues long. The germline V gene encodes CDR1 LGHDT and CDR2 YNNKEL (reference sequence). The V segment lost 0 bases and the J segment 5 bases; nucleotides outside the gene matches: 7.

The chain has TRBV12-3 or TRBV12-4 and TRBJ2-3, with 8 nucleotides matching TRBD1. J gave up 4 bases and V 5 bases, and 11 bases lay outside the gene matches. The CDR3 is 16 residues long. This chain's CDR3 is CASSPGTGEYPDTQYF. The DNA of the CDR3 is TGTGCCAGCAGTCCGGGGACAGGCGAGTATCCAGATACGCAGTATTTT.

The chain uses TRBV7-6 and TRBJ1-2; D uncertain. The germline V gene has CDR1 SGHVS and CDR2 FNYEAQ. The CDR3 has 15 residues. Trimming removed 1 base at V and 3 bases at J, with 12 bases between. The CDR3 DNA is TGTGCCAGCAGCTTAGGTCTCACCTCTCACTATGGCTACACCTTC. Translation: CASSLGLTSHYGYTF.

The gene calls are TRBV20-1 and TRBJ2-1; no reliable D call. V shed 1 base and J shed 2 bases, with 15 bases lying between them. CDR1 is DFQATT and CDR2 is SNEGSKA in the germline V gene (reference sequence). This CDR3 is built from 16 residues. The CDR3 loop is CSARGRLNPPYNEQFF. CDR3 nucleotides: TGCAGTGCTAGAGGGCGACTGAACCCCCCCTACAATGAGCAGTTCTTC.

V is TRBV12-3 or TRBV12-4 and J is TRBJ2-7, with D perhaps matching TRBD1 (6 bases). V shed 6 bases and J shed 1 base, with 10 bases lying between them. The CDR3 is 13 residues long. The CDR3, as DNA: TGTGCCAGCAGAAAAGGGGGTTCCTACGAGCAGTACTTC. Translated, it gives CASRKGGSYEQYF.

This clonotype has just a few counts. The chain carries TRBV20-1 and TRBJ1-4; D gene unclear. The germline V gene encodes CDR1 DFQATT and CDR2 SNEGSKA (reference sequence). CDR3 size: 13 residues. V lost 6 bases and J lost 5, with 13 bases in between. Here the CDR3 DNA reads TGCAGTGCAAACATGGCGGAGAATGAAAAACTGTTTTTT. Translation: CSANMAENEKLFF.

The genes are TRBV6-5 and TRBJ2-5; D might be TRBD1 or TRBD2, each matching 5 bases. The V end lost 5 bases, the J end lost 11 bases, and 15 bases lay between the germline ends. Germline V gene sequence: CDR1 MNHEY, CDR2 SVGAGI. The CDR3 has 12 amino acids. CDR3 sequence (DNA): TGTGCCAGCAGTGGCAGGGTCGGGGAGCAGTACTTC. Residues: CASSGRVGEQYF.

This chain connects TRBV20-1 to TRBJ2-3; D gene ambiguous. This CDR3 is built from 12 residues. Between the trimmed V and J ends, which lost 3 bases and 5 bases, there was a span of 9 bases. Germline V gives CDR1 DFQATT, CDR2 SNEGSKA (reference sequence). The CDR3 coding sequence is TGCAGTGCTAGGTTGTACGGAGATACGCAGTATTTT. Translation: CSARLYGDTQYF.

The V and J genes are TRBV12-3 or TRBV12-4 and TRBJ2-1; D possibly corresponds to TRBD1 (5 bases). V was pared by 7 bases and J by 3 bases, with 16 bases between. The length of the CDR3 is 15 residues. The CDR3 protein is CASIGRTKIYNEQFF. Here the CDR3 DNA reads TGTGCCAGCATAGGTCGGACAAAGATCTACAATGAGCAGTTCTTC.

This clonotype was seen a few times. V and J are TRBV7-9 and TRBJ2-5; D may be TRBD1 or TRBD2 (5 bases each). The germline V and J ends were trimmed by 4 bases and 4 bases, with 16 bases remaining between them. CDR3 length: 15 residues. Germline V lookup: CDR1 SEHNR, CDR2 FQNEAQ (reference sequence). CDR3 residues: CASSSPGRDPETQYF. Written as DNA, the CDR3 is TGTGCCAGCAGCTCACCGGGAAGGGACCCAGAGACCCAGTACTTC.

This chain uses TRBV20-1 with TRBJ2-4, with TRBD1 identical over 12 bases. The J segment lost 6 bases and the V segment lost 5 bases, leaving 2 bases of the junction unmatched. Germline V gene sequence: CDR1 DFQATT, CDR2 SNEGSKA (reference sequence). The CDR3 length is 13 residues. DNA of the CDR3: TGCAGTGCTGGGGGACAGGGGGCAAACATTCAGTACTTC. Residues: CSAGGQGANIQYF.

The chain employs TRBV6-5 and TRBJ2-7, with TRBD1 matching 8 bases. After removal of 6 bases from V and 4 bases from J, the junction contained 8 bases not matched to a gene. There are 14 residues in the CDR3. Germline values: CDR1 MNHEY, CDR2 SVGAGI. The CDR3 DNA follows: TGTGCCAGCAGACCCTTTGACAGGGGTTACGAGCAGTACTTC. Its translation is CASRPFDRGYEQYF.

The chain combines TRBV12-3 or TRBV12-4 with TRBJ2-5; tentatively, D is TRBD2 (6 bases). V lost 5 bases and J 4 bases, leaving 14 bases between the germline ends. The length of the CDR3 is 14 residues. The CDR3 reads CASSPRRGRETQYF. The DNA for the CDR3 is TGTGCCAGCAGTCCCCGGCGGGGCAGAGAGACCCAGTACTTC.